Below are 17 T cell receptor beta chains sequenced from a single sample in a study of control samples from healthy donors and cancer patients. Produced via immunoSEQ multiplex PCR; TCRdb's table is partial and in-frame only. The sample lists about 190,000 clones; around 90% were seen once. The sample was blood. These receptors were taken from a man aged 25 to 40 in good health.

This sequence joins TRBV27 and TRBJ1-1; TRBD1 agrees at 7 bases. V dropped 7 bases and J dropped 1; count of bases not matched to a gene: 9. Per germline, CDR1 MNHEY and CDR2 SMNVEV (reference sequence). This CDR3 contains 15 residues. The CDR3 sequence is CASTRSRDRNTEAFF. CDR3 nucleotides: TGTGCCAGCACCAGATCCCGGGACAGGAACACTGAAGCTTTCTTT.

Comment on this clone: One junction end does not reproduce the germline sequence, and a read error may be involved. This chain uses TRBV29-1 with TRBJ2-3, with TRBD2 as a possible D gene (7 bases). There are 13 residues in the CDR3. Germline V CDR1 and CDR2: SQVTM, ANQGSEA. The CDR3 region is CSVEGGAPDTQYF. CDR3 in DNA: TGCAGCGTCGAAGGGGGGGCCCCAGATACGCAGTATTTT.

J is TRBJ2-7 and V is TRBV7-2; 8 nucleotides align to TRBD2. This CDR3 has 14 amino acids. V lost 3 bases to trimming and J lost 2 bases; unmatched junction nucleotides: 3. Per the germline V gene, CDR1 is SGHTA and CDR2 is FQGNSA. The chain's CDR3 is CASSFGGGPYEQYF. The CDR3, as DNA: TGTGCCAGCAGCTTCGGGGGGGGTCCCTACGAGCAGTACTTC.

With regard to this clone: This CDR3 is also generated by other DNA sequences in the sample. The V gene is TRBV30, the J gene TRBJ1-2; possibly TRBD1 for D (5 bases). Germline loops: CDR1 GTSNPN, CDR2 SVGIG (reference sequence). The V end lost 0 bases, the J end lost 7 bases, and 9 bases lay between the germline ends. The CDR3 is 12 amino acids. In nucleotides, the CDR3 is TGTGCCTGGAGTGTCCAGGGCGGTGGCTACACCTTC. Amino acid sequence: CAWSVQGGGYTF.

CDR3: CASSESGGAPDTQYF. The CDR3 DNA sequence: TGTGCCAGCAGTGAAAGCGGGGGGGCCCCAGATACGCAGTATTTT. This chain uses TRBV6-4 with TRBJ2-3; 10 positions agree with TRBD2. Trimming cost V 3 bases and J 4 bases; bases outside gene matches: 4. This CDR3 has 15 residues. In germline, CDR1 is MRHNA, CDR2 SNTAGT.

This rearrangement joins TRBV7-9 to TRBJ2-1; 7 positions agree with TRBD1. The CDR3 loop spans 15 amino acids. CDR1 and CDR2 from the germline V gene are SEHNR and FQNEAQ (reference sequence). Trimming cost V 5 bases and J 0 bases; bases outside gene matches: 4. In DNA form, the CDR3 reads TGTGCCAGCAGCCTACAGGGGAACTCCTACAATGAGCAGTTCTTC. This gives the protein CASSLQGNSYNEQFF.

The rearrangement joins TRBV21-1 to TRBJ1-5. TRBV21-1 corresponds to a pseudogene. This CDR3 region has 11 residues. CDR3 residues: CASSFNQPQHF. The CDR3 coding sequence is TGTGCCAGCAGCTTCAATCAGCCCCAGCATTTT.

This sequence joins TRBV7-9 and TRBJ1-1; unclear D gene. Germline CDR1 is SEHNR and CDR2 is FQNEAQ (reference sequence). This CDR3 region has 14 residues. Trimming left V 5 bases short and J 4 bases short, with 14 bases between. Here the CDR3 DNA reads TGTGCCAGCAGCCCGCGCGGGAAGGGCACTGAAGCTTTCTTT. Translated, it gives CASSPRGKGTEAFF. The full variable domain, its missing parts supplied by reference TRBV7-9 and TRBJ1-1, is DTGVSQNPRHKITKRGQNVTFRCDPISEHNRLYWYRQTLGQGPEFLTYFQNEAQLEKSRLLSDRFSAERPKGSFSTLEIQRTEQGDSAMYLCASSPRGKGTEAFFGQGTRLTVV.

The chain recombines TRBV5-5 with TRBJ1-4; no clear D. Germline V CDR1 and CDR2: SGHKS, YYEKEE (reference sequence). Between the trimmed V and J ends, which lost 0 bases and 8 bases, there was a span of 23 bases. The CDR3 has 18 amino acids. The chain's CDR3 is CASSLAIKASARREKLFF. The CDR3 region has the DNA TGTGCCAGCAGCTTGGCCATAAAGGCTTCTGCCCGGAGGGAAAAACTGTTTTTT.

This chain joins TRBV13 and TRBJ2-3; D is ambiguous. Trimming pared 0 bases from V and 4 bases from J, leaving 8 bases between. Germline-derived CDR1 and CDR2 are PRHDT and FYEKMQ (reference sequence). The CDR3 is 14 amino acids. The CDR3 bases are TGTGCCAGCAGCTTAGGGTCGGTGGCAGATACGCAGTATTTT. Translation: CASSLGSVADTQYF.

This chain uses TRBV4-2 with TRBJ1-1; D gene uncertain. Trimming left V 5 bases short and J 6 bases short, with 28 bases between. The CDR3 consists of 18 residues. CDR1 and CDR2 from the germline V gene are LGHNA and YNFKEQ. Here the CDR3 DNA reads TGTGCCAGCAGCGCCGCAAATCCATATGCCTCGGGTGACGCTGAAGCTTTCTTT. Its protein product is CASSAANPYASGDAEAFF.

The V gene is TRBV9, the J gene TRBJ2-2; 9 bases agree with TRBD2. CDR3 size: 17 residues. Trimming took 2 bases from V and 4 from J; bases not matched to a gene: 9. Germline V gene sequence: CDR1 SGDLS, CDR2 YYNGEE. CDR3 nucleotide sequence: TGTGCCAGCAGCGTCCCCCCGGGACTAGCCACCACCGGGGAGCTGTTTTTT. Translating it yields CASSVPPGLATTGELFF.

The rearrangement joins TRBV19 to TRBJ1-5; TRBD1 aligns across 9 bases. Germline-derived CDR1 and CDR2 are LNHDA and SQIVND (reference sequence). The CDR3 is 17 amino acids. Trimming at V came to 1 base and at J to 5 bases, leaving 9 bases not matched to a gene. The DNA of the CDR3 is TGTGCCAGTAGTATAGCGGGACAGGGCCTCAGTTATCAGCCCCAGCATTTT. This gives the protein CASSIAGQGLSYQPQHF.

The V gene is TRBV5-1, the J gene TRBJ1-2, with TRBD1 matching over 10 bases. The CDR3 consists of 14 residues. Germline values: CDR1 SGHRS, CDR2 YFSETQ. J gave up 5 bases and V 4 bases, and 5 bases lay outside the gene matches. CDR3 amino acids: CASSKDRGEYGYTF. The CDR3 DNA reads TGCGCCAGCAGCAAGGACAGGGGGGAGTATGGCTACACCTTC.

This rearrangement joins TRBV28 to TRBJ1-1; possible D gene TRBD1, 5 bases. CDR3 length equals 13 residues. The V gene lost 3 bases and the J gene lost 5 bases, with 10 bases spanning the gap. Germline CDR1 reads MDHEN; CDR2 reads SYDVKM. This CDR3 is CASSFRGGTEAFF. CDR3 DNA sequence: TGTGCCAGCAGTTTCCGGGGGGGGACTGAAGCTTTCTTT. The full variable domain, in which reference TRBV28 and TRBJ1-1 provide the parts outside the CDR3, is DVKVTQSSRYLVKRTGEKVFLECVQDMDHENMFWYRQDPGLGLRLIYFSYDVKMKEKGDIPEGYSVSREKKERFSLILESASTNQTSMYLCASSFRGGTEAFFGQGTRLTVV.

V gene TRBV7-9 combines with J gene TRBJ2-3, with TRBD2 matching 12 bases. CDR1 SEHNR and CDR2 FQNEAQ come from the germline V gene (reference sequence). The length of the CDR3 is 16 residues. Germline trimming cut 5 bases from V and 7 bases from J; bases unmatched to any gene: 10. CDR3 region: CASSPGASGGEYTQYF. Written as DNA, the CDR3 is TGTGCCAGCAGCCCTGGGGCTAGCGGGGGGGAGTATACGCAGTATTTT. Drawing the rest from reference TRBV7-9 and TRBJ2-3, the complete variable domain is DTGVSQNPRHKITKRGQNVTFRCDPISEHNRLYWYRQTLGQGPEFLTYFQNEAQLEKSRLLSDRFSAERPKGSFSTLEIQRTEQGDSAMYLCASSPGASGGEYTQYFGPGTRLTVL.

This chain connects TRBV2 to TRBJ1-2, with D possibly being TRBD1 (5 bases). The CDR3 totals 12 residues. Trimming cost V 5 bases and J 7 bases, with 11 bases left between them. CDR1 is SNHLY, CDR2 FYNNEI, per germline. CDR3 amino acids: CASSRGRLGYTF. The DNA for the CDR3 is TGTGCCAGCAGTCGGGGCCGACTTGGCTACACCTTC.